This T cell receptor beta chain is from a study of patients and donors after allogeneic stem cell transplantation. One entry per CDR3 protein, called by TCRdb with MiXCR from the RT-PCR reads. The repertoire holds around 160,000 distinct CDR3 sequences, with roughly 31% as singletons. V was trimmed by 6 bases and J by 5 bases, leaving 13 bases between them. This CDR3 has 14 residues. CDR1 and CDR2 (germline): SGHTA, FQGNSA. Sequenced: blood, either unsorted or a sorted T cell fraction (not recorded which). V and J are TRBV7-2 and TRBJ2-2; D may be TRBD1 (7 bases). The sequence was collected from a human donor who was either an allogeneic HSCT recipient or a stem cell or donor lymphocyte infusion donor (not recorded which). It is not recorded whose cells these are; they may come from a transplant donor. CDR3 DNA: TGTGCCAGCAGTTTGGCAGGGGGGACCGGGGAGCTGTTTTTT. The encoded protein is CASSLAGGTGELFF.